The source of this T cell receptor beta chain is a study of blood T cell repertoires in COVID-19. Study in general: T cells, B-cell-depleted T cells, or PBMCs supplied cDNA or gDNA.

The junction had 11 bases not matched to a gene; V was cut back by 4 bases and J by 8 bases. CDR3 length: 15 amino acids. Germline lookup yields CDR1 SGHDT and CDR2 YYEEEE. The data were produced by immunoSEQ multiplex PCR, yet TCRdb's version contains in-frame clones alone and is incomplete. The sample lists fewer than 85,000 clones; around four fifths were seen once. Specimen: peripheral blood. The V and J genes are TRBV5-6 and TRBJ2-1; 8 nucleotides agree with TRBD2. The origin of this receptor is a woman aged 60 to 75 with acute or convalescent COVID-19. CDR3 nucleotide sequence: TGTGCCAGCAGCCCCTTAGCGGGAAGGGACGATGAGCAGTTCTTC. Amino acid sequence: CASSPLAGRDDEQFF.